This TCR beta chain is drawn from a study of CD8 T cells in ankylosing spondylitis. TCRdb reprocessed the 5' RACE reads with MiXCR, giving one entry per CDR3 protein. The sample holds hundreds of thousands of distinct CDR3 sequences, more than 25% seen once. The V end lost 8 bases, the J end lost 1 base, and 10 bases lay between the germline ends. The CDR3 has 13 residues. CDR1 is KGHSH and CDR2 is LQKENI in the germline V gene. Sequencing used blood, either unsorted or a sorted T cell fraction (not recorded which). The clonotype comes from a male donor with ankylosing spondylitis or in good health (not recorded which). This chain joins TRBV18 and TRBJ2-3, with D maybe TRBD2 (5 bases). The CDR3 sequence is CASSSGGTDTQYF. DNA of the CDR3: TGTGCCAGCAGTTCCGGGGGCACAGATACGCAGTATTTT.